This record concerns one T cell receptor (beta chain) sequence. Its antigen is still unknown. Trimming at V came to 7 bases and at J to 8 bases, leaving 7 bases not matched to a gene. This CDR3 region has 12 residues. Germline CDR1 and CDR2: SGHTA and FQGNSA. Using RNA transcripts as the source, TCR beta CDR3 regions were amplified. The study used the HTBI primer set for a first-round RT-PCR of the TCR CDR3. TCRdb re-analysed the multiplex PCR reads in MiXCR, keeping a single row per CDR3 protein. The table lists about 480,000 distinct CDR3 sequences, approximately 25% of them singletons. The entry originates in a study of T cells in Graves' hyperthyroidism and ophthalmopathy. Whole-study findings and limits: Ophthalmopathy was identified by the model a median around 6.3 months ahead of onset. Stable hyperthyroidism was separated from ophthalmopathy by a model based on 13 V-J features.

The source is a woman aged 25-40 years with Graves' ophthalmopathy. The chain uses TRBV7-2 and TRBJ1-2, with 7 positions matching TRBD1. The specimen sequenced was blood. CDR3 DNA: TGTGCCAGCACCCTTGAGGGACAGGGCTACACCTTC. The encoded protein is CASTLEGQGYTF.